One TCR beta chain is described in this entry. This specimen comes from a study of CD8 T cells in Susac syndrome. The authors sequenced TCR beta from blood CD8+ and CD4+ T cells. RNA totalling roughly 0.5 to 1 ug underwent reverse transcription with random hexamers. The authors amplified TCR beta CDR3 across 54 Vbeta and 13 Jbeta using immunoSEQ multiplex PCR. A single record per CDR3 protein comes from TCRdb applying MiXCR to the immunoSEQ multiplex PCR reads. The sample lists about 140,000 distinct CDR3 sequences, about 94% occurring once. This sequence originates from a human donor in good health. Sequencing was carried out using CD8+ T cells from PBMCs.

In DNA, the CDR3 is TGTGCCAGCAGCCCCGGACTAGCGGGAGGCCCTTCCGAGACCCAGTACTTC. It yields the protein CASSPGLAGGPSETQYF. The V and J genes are TRBV7-9 and TRBJ2-5, with TRBD2 matching 14 bases. This CDR3 is 17 amino acids long. Germline CDR1 is SEHNR and CDR2 is FQNEAQ (reference sequence). Trimming at V came to 5 bases and at J to 5 bases, leaving 10 bases not matched to a gene.